This T cell receptor beta chain originates from a study of shared clonotypes between healthy human individuals. General study points: For sorted subsets, rarefaction showed incomplete sequencing despite large depth.

With regard to this clone: Its antigen remains unidentified. The same CDR3 is also encoded by other DNA sequences in this sample.

Per the germline V gene, CDR1 is SGHDT and CDR2 is YYEEEE. Deletions cut 4 bases from V and 2 bases from J, with 12 bases between. The CDR3 consists of 14 residues. Naive CD8 cells, CD45RO-negative and positively selected for CCR7, excluded terminally differentiated effector memory CD45RA+ cells. Several immunoSEQ plates received, in even portions, the genomic DNA of each subset. In the original workflow: ImmunoSEQ only sent back junction sequences with no quality scores, so filtering was done differently. Repertoires were generated with immunoSEQ multiplex PCR, while TCRdb's copy carries only in-frame clones and drops some. The V and J calls and clone size are taken from that table; D and trimming were inferred from the DNA. The data show about 2 million clones, less than 95% seen once.

This TCR came from a man younger than 30 in good health. Sequencing used naive CD8+ T cells sorted from blood. The gene calls are TRBV5-6 and TRBJ2-5; D possibly corresponds to TRBD1 (5 bases). The CDR3 reads CASSLGQGQETQYF. CDR3 bases: TGTGCCAGCAGCCTGGGGCAGGGTCAAGAGACCCAGTACTTC.